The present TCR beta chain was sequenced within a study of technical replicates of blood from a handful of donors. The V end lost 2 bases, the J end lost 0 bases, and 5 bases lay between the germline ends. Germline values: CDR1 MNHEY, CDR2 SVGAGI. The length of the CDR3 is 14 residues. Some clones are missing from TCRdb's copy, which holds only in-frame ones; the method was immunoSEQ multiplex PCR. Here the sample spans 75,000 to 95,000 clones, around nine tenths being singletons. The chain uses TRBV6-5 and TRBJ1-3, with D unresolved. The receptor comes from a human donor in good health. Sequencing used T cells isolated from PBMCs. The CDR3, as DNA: TGTGCCAGCAGTTACCGGGACTCTGGAAACACCATATATTTT. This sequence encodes CASSYRDSGNTIYF.